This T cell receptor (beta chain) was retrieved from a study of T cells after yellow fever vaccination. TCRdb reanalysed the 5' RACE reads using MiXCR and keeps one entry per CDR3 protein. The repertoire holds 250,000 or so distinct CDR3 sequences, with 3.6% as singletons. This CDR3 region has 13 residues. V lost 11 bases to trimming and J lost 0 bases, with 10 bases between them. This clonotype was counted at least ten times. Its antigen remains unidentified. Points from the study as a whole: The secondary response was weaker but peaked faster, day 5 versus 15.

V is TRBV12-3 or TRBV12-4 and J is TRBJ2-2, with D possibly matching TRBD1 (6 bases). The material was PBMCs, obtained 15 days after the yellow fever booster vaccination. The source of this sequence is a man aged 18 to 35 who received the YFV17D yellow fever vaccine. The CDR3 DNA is TGTGCCGTTGGGACATCGAACACCGGGGAGCTGTTTTTT. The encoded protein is CAVGTSNTGELFF.